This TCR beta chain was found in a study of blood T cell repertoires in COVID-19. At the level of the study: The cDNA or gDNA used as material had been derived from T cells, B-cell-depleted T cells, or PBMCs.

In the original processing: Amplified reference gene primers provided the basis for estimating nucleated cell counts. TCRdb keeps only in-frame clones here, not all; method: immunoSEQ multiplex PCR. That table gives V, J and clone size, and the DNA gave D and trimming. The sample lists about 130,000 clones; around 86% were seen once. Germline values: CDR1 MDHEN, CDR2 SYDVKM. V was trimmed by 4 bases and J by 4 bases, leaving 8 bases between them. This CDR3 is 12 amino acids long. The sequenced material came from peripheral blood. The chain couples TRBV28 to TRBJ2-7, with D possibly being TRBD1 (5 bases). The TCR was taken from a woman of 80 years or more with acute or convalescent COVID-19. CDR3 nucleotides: TGTGCCAGCAGTTGGGGCAGGTACGAGCAGTACGTC. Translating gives CASSWGRYEQYV.